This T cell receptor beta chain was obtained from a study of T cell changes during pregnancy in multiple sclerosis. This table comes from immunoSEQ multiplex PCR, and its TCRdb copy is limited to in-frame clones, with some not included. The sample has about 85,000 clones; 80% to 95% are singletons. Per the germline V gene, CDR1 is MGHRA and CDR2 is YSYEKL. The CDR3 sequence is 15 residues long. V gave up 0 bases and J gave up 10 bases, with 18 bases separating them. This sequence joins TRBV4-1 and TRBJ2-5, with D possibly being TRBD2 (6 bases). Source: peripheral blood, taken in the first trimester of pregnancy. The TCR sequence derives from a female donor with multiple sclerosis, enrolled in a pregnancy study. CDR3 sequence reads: CASSQDLRQKEGQYF. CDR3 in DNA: TGCGCCAGCAGCCAAGATCTGAGACAGAAGGAGGGCCAGTACTTC.